Listed below are T cell receptor beta chains from one sample, sequenced in a study of T cells in Graves' hyperthyroidism and ophthalmopathy. TCRdb reanalysed the multiplex PCR reads using MiXCR and keeps one entry per CDR3 protein. The sample has approximately 590,000 distinct CDR3 sequences, 15% to 19% seen once; the top ten hold roughly 6.6%. Sequenced input: blood. Receptors originate from a young woman with Graves' hyperthyroidism. Each CDR3 is given with its conserved first and last residue. The D gene is left open where the match is weak. A row's size may be missing; if present it is once, few, many or a size class.

V gene,D gene,J gene,clone size,CDR3 DNA,CDR3 protein
TRBV27,.,TRBJ2-1,.,TGTGCCAGCAGAGGTGGCGGCAGGGGAACCTACAATGAGCAGTTCTTC,CASRGGGRGTYNEQFF
TRBV15,.,TRBJ2-3,few,TGTGCCACCAGCAGATATGAGGGGCCGGGAAATACGCAGTATTTT,CATSRYEGPGNTQYF
TRBV6-6,TRBD2,TRBJ2-1,.,TGTGCCAGCAGTTACTCGATTTCGCGGACTAGAGTCTTCTTC,CASSYSISRTRVFF
TRBV5-1,.,TRBJ2-5,few,TGCGCCAGCAGCTTGGGGGAAGGACAGTTTCCTTCCCAAGAGACCCAGTACTTC,CASSLGEGQFPSQETQYF
TRBV6-1,.,TRBJ2-5,.,TGTGCCAGCAGACAGACCATAAATGGGGGGCCCCAGTACTTC,CASRQTINGGPQYF
TRBV20-1,.,TRBJ1-1,many,TGCAGTGCTAGAGATTCGTTCGGCAGGGCCACTGAAGCTTTCTTT,CSARDSFGRATEAFF
TRBV27,.,TRBJ1-6,few,TGTGCCAGCAGTTTAACAGAGGATAATTCACCCCTCCACTTT,CASSLTEDNSPLHF
TRBV6-1,TRBD2,TRBJ2-4,.,TGTGCCAGCAGTTTAGGGGAAGGACTAGCGGGAGGGCGGAGAAACATTCAGTACTTC,CASSLGEGLAGGRRNIQYF
TRBV7-8,.,TRBJ2-7,many,TGTGCCAGCAGCTTAAACAGAGGGGGTCCCTACGAGCAGTACTTC,CASSLNRGGPYEQYF
TRBV19,.,TRBJ2-3,few,TGTGCTGAGACGGGACACCCGAACACAGATACGCAGTATTTT,CAETGHPNTDTQYF
TRBV7-2,TRBD2,TRBJ2-3,.,TGTGCCAGCAGACTTACTAGCGGGAGCGAAGATACGCAGTATTTT,CASRLTSGSEDTQYF
TRBV13,TRBD1,TRBJ2-7,many,TGTGCCAGCAGCTTAGTGTCTGGGACAGGGGGATACGAGCAGTACTTC,CASSLVSGTGGYEQYF
TRBV14,TRBD2,TRBJ2-1,many,TGTGCCAGCAGCCCGCCTCTAGCGGGGAATTCCTACAATGAGCAGTTCTTC,CASSPPLAGNSYNEQFF
TRBV28,.,TRBJ2-1,many,TGTGCCAGCGGGATAAGCGGAACCTCCTACAATGAGCAGTTCTTC,CASGISGTSYNEQFF
TRBV10-3,TRBD2,TRBJ2-1,.,TGTGCCATCAGTCCTAGCGGGGCCAACAATGAGCAGTTCTTC,CAISPSGANNEQFF
TRBV20-1,.,TRBJ2-1,many,TGCAGTGCTTGGAATCCAAGTTACTCCTACAATGAGCAGTTCTTC,CSAWNPSYSYNEQFF
TRBV5-5,.,TRBJ1-3,few,TGTGCCAGCAGCTTCCAGTTTAGCTCTGGAAACACCATATATTTT,CASSFQFSSGNTIYF
TRBV20-1,.,TRBJ2-1,many,TGCAGTGCTCGGGGCCAAAGGCATCCTGAGCAGTTCTTC,CSARGQRHPEQFF
TRBV20-1,.,TRBJ2-7,many,TGCAGTGCTGGTCAATACGAGCAGTACTTC,CSAGQYEQYF
TRBV28,.,TRBJ2-1,many,TGTGCCAGCGGTGACAGAGGGGGGAATGAGCAGTTCTTC,CASGDRGGNEQFF
TRBV5-8,.,TRBJ1-2,few,TGTGCCAGCAGCCGCCCACCCAATGGCTACACCTTC,CASSRPPNGYTF
TRBV7-9,TRBD1,TRBJ1-5,many,TGTGCCAGCAGCCTGGGACAGGGGATCAATCAGCCCCAGCATTTT,CASSLGQGINQPQHF
TRBV6-1,TRBD2,TRBJ2-2,few,TGTGCCAGCAGGGCCTCGACTAGCGGGCTTGCGAACACCGGGGAGCTGTTTTTT,CASRASTSGLANTGELFF
TRBV15,.,TRBJ2-5,many,TGTGCCACCAGCAGAGATTTATGGGGTGGGGAGACCCAGTACTTC,CATSRDLWGGETQYF
TRBV20-1,TRBD2,TRBJ2-1,few,TGCAGTGCTAGTTTCCCGAGCGGGAGGGTTGTTGGCAATGAGCAGTTCTTC,CSASFPSGRVVGNEQFF
TRBV20-1,.,TRBJ2-1,many,TGCAGTGCCGTCATGGGTTACAATGAGCAGTTCTTC,CSAVMGYNEQFF
TRBV10-1,TRBD1,TRBJ1-1,many,TGCGCCAGTAGACAGGGAATATGGACTGAAGCTTTCTTT,CASRQGIWTEAFF
TRBV7-9,.,TRBJ2-1,many,TGTGCCAGCAGCCGTTCGGGCGGAAACTACAATGAGCAGTTCTTC,CASSRSGGNYNEQFF
TRBV6-2/TRBV6-3,TRBD1,TRBJ2-1,many,TGTGCCAGCAGTACCCGGACAGGGAGTTATCACAATGAGCAGTTCTTC,CASSTRTGSYHNEQFF
TRBV11-1,.,TRBJ2-3,many,TGTGCCAGCAGCGACAGTAGGGCCACAGATACGCAGTATTTT,CASSDSRATDTQYF
TRBV7-3,TRBD2,TRBJ2-3,.,TGTGCCAGCAGCCATGATATGGCGGGGGTAAGGGCAGATACGCAGTATTTT,CASSHDMAGVRADTQYF
TRBV6-1,.,TRBJ1-4,few,TGTGCCAGCAGTCCACGGGATACTAATGAAAAACTGTTTTTT,CASSPRDTNEKLFF
TRBV10-2,.,TRBJ2-7,few,TGCGCCAGCAGTGTAGGTTCGGGCGCCTTGTGGGAGCAGTACTTC,CASSVGSGALWEQYF
TRBV12-3/TRBV12-4,TRBD2,TRBJ2-3,many,TGTGCCAGCAGCAGGACTAGCGGGGGCACAGATACGCAGTATTTT,CASSRTSGGTDTQYF
TRBV7-9,TRBD2,TRBJ2-3,many,TGTGCCAGCAGCTTTCTTAGCGGGGGAGCCGATACGCAGTATTTT,CASSFLSGGADTQYF
TRBV5-1,TRBD1,TRBJ2-3,many,TGCGCCAGCAGCTCGTGGGGACAGGGAGGGACAGATACGCAGTATTTT,CASSSWGQGGTDTQYF
TRBV14,.,TRBJ1-2,.,TGTGCCAGCAGCCAAGATTGGGGATATAGTGGCTACACCTTC,CASSQDWGYSGYTF
TRBV28,.,TRBJ1-4,few,TGTGCCAGCAGCCTAAACAGGGTACCTAATGAAAAACTGTTTTTT,CASSLNRVPNEKLFF
TRBV15,TRBD2,TRBJ2-3,.,TGTGCCACCAGCAGAGATAGCGGGAGGAGCACAGATACGCAGTATTTT,CATSRDSGRSTDTQYF
TRBV19,TRBD2,TRBJ2-4,few,TGTGCCAGTAGTCTTAGCGGGAGTGACATTCAGTACTTC,CASSLSGSDIQYF
TRBV6-1,TRBD2,TRBJ2-3,.,TGTGCCAGCAGTGGACTAGCTCCGCTAACAGATACGCAGTATTTT,CASSGLAPLTDTQYF
TRBV11-2,TRBD1,TRBJ2-5,.,TGTGCCAGCAGCCGGGACAGCTTACAAGAGACCCAGTACTTC,CASSRDSLQETQYF
TRBV6-1,.,TRBJ1-5,few,TGTGCCAGCAGTGAAGCGCTTCGTCAGCCCCAGCATTTT,CASSEALRQPQHF
TRBV27,.,TRBJ2-5,few,TGTGCCAGCAGGACCGGGACACTGGAGACCCAGTACTTC,CASRTGTLETQYF
TRBV5-1,.,TRBJ1-1,.,TGCGCCAGCAGCTTGGACCCTTCAGGAGACGGCACTGAAGCTTTCTTT,CASSLDPSGDGTEAFF
TRBV2,.,TRBJ1-1,many,TGTGCCAGCAGTGAAGCGCGGGTCAGGGGAGAGGACACTGAAGCTTTCTTT,CASSEARVRGEDTEAFF
TRBV27,TRBD2,TRBJ2-3,many,TGTGCCAGCAGTCGCCGCGGGAGTTCCGATACGCAGTATTTT,CASSRRGSSDTQYF
TRBV7-3,.,TRBJ2-1,many,TGTGCCAGCAGCCACACGCCAAATGAGCAGTTCTTC,CASSHTPNEQFF
TRBV15,.,TRBJ2-5,.,TGTGCCACCAGCACCGACAACCTCCAAGAGACCCAGTACTTC,CATSTDNLQETQYF
TRBV27,TRBD2,TRBJ2-2,few,TGTGCCAGCAGTTCCATCGCGATACGACTAGCAAAGAACACCGGGGAGCTGTTTTTT,CASSSIAIRLAKNTGELFF
TRBV3-1,TRBD2,TRBJ2-5,.,TGTGCCAGCAGCCAAGATCTGGCTAGCGGGATCCAAGAGACCCAGTACTTC,CASSQDLASGIQETQYF
TRBV27,.,TRBJ2-1,few,TGTGCCAGCAGTTCAGGCGGCAGTGAGCAGTTCTTC,CASSSGGSEQFF
TRBV7-2,.,TRBJ1-4,many,TGTGCCAGCAGCTTGGCCGCAACTAATGAAAAACTGTTTTTT,CASSLAATNEKLFF
TRBV28,TRBD1,TRBJ1-1,few,TGTGCCAGCAGTGCCCGGACAGGGCCCTACACTGAAGCTTTCTTT,CASSARTGPYTEAFF
TRBV19,TRBD1,TRBJ1-4,.,TGTGCCAGTAGTATAGCAAGACAGGGGGAACTTAATGAAAAACTGTTTTTT,CASSIARQGELNEKLFF
TRBV12-3/TRBV12-4,.,TRBJ1-5,.,TGTGCCAGCAGTCCAGGGGCGGGTTTAAGCAATCAGCCCCAGCATTTT,CASSPGAGLSNQPQHF
TRBV20-1,.,TRBJ1-1,many,TGCAGTGCTACCCGGAGGGAGCCCACTGAAGCTTTCTTT,CSATRREPTEAFF
TRBV12-3/TRBV12-4,.,TRBJ2-1,many,TGTGCCAGCAGCCGACGGAGCCCAGGGGGGCATGAGCAGTTCTTC,CASSRRSPGGHEQFF
TRBV3-1,.,TRBJ2-6,.,TGTGCCAGCAGAGTTTCTGCCTCTGGGGCCAACGTCCTGACTTTC,CASRVSASGANVLTF
TRBV2,.,TRBJ2-5,many,TGTGCCAGCACCACCCTACGACAGCAAGAGACCCAGTACTTC,CASTTLRQQETQYF